A selection of T cell receptor beta chains follows, all from one sample in a study of blood T cell repertoires in COVID-19. Sequenced by immunoSEQ multiplex PCR; TCRdb stores in-frame clones only, minus some. The repertoire holds around 190,000 clones, with just over 85% as singletons. The sequencing sample was made of PBMCs or T cells enriched from blood (not recorded which). The receptors were gathered from a woman aged 18-29 years who had recovered from COVID-19. The CDR3 runs from the conserved cysteine through the conserved F or W. A D gene is named only where the DNA matches it firmly. The size field is filled for only some rows; it gives once, few, many or a size class.

length: 14; V: TRBV19; J: TRBJ1-5; D: .; size: .; DNA: TGTGCCAGTAGTATAGGCCCGGCCACGGAGGCCCAGCATTTT; CDR3: CASSIGPATEAQHF
length: 15; V: TRBV28; J: TRBJ1-6; D: TRBD1; size: .; DNA: TGTGCCAGCAGTTTTGGGGACAGTTATAATTCACCCCTCCACTTT; CDR3: CASSFGDSYNSPLHF
length: 13; V: TRBV10-1; J: TRBJ2-3; D: TRBD1; size: .; DNA: TGCGCCACCTCGACAGGGACCACAGATACGCAGTATTTT; CDR3: CATSTGTTDTQYF
length: 15; V: TRBV19; J: TRBJ2-2; D: .; size: once; DNA: TGTGCCAGTAGGCTCAGCGGGCTATTCACCGGGGAGCTGTTTTTT; CDR3: CASRLSGLFTGELFF
length: 17; V: TRBV13; J: TRBJ1-1; D: TRBD1; size: few; DNA: TGTGCCAGCAGCTGGAATCCAACAGGGGCTATGAACACTGAAGCTTTCTTT; CDR3: CASSWNPTGAMNTEAFF
length: 13; V: TRBV5-1; J: TRBJ1-5; D: .; size: .; DNA: TGCGCCAGCAGCTCATCTAGCAATCAGCCCCAGCATTTT; CDR3: CASSSSSNQPQHF
length: 13; V: TRBV29-1; J: TRBJ1-2; D: .; size: .; DNA: TGCAGCGCCCTGGGCACCAGTAGCTATGGCTACACCTTC; CDR3: CSALGTSSYGYTF
length: 15; V: TRBV20-1; J: TRBJ2-2; D: .; size: .; DNA: TGCAGTGCTAGTTTGGGGGGGCCTGGCAGCGGGGAGCTGTTTTTT; CDR3: CSASLGGPGSGELFF
length: 15; V: TRBV10-3; J: TRBJ1-4; D: TRBD1; size: .; DNA: TGTGCCATCAAGGGGACAGATGCAACTAATGAAAAACTGTTTTTT; CDR3: CAIKGTDATNEKLFF
length: 14; V: TRBV7-9; J: TRBJ1-2; D: .; size: .; DNA: TGTGCCAGCAGGAGGGCCTGGGAAAATTATGGCTACACCTTC; CDR3: CASRRAWENYGYTF
length: 15; V: TRBV5-1; J: TRBJ2-3; D: TRBD2; size: .; DNA: TGCGCCAGCAGCTCTACTAGCGGGGGCACAGATACGCAGTATTTT; CDR3: CASSSTSGGTDTQYF
length: 14; V: TRBV2; J: TRBJ1-2; D: .; size: .; DNA: TGTGCCAGCAGTGAAGGGCGGCTCAACTATGGCTACACCTTC; CDR3: CASSEGRLNYGYTF
length: 17; V: TRBV19; J: TRBJ2-5; D: TRBD2; size: .; DNA: TGTGCCAGTAGTATTGGACTAGCGGGAGGGCCGCTAGAGACCCAGTACTTC; CDR3: CASSIGLAGGPLETQYF
length: 16; V: TRBV19; J: TRBJ1-1; D: .; size: .; DNA: TGTGCCAGTAGTATCGGTCGCGAGATTATGAACACTGAAGCTTTCTTT; CDR3: CASSIGREIMNTEAFF
length: 17; V: TRBV6-2/TRBV6-3; J: TRBJ2-1; D: TRBD2; size: once; DNA: TGTGCCAGCAGCTCGAACGAGGGACTAGCGGGTCAGAATGAGCAGTTCTTC; CDR3: CASSSNEGLAGQNEQFF